A single T cell receptor (beta chain) is shown here with its context. These data originate in a study of blood T cell repertoires in COVID-19. Study background: Donors in Cohort 3 who had recovered were those with two negative PCRs, healthcare professional clearance, or resolution of their symptoms.

The repertoire was sequenced with immunoSEQ multiplex PCR; TCRdb's copy has only in-frame clones and lacks some. Found here are 330,000 or so clones, about 87% of them singletons; the top ten hold 1.5% to 2%. Germline loops: CDR1 MNHEY, CDR2 SVGAGI. Trimming removed 4 bases at V and 6 bases at J, with 11 bases between. The CDR3 is made up of 13 amino acids. Recruitment covered 25 or so US areas and drew participants whose ages spanned about 18 to 90 years. The TCR originated in a man between 35 and 55 years old in a cohort exposed to, infected with or recovered from COVID-19 (not recorded which). The V and J genes are TRBV6-5 and TRBJ2-3; D remains unclear. Material for sequencing was PBMCs or T cells enriched from blood (not recorded which). The CDR3: CASSSKTGDTQYF. DNA of the CDR3: TGTGCCAGCAGTTCGAAGACTGGGGATACGCAGTATTTT.